This T cell receptor (beta chain) was identified in a study of blood T cell repertoires in COVID-19. Study in general: COVID-19 samples collected from the United States, Italy and Spain covered acute and convalescent phases. PBMCs, B-cell-depleted T cells, or T cells provided the cDNA or gDNA that made up the material.

Authors' processing steps: Estimates of nucleated cell counts were drawn from the amplification of reference gene primers. Assay used: immunoSEQ multiplex PCR; TCRdb lists only in-frame clones, some missing. The DNA gave D and trimming, while V, J and clone size come from that table. This sample has 110,000 or so clones, with 80% to 90% found just once. The ends were cut back, 3 bases at V and 4 bases at J, with 16 bases in the middle. CDR1 and CDR2 from the germline V gene are SGHDT and YYEEEE. The CDR3 consists of 15 residues. The chain is built from TRBV5-6 and TRBJ1-2; no definite D call. The clonotype comes from a human donor in a cohort sampled during active COVID-19. Input material: peripheral blood. As DNA, the CDR3 is TGTGCCAGCAGCTCCGGGATTTCAGGATTCTATGGCTACACCTTC. Protein product: CASSSGISGFYGYTF.